This TCR beta chain was retrieved from a study of T-cell memory formation after mild COVID-19. Turning to the study itself: Largely, the TCR clusters proved donor specific.

TCRdb analysed the 5' RACE reads with MiXCR anew, one entry per CDR3 protein. The sample yields about 180,000 distinct CDR3 sequences, 18% seen once. This clonotype has a handful of counts. The CDR3 runs to 13 residues. Germline CDR1 MNHEY, CDR2 SVGEGT. The V and J ends lost 7 bases and 1 base respectively, with 10 bases between them. This TCR was sampled from a man younger than 35 who had mild COVID-19 (a few samples of this study predate the infection). Cell type and time point are not known. V and J are TRBV6-2 or TRBV6-3 and TRBJ1-1, with unresolved D. Sequencing input: PBMCs or a T cell subset sorted from them (not recorded which). The CDR3 DNA sequence: TGTGCCAGCACCAACCGACAGAACACTGAAGCTTTCTTT. Its translation: CASTNRQNTEAFF.